This T cell receptor beta chain was identified during a study of response to subunit inactivated influenza vaccine. TCRdb itself ran the RT-PCR reads through MiXCR, one entry per CDR3 protein. The data show under 200,000 distinct CDR3 sequences, with about a tenth seen just once and around 12% held by the top ten. The CDR3 length is 13 residues. Germline V CDR1 and CDR2: DFQATT, SNEGSKA (reference sequence). This sample comprised non-naive T cells sorted from PBMCs, obtained roughly 48 days after vaccination. The TCR originated in a middle-aged man who received an inactivated influenza vaccine. V usage is TRBV20-1 and J usage is TRBJ1-4; D is perhaps TRBD1 (5 bases). The CDR3: CGRGRSLNEKLFF. In DNA, the CDR3 is TGCGGGAGGGGACGGAGTCTTAATGAAAAACTGTTTTTT.